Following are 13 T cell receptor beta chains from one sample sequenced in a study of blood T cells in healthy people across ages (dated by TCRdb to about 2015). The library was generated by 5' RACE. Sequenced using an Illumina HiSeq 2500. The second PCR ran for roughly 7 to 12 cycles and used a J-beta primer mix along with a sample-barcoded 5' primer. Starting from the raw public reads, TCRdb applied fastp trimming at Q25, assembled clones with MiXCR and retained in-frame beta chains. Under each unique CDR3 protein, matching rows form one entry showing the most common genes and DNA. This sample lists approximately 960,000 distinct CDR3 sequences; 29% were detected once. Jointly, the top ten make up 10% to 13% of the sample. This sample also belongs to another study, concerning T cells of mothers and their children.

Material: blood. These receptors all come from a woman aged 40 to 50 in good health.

The CDR3 DNA reads as TGTGCCAGCAGTCTAACCCGGGGGGCGGGTTACAATGAGCAGTTCTTC. It translates to CASSLTRGAGYNEQFF. The chain has TRBV12-3 or TRBV12-4 and TRBJ2-1; possibly TRBD2 for D (7 bases). With 5 bases removed from V and 4 bases from J, the gap between germline ends came to 18 bases. The length of the CDR3 is 16 residues.

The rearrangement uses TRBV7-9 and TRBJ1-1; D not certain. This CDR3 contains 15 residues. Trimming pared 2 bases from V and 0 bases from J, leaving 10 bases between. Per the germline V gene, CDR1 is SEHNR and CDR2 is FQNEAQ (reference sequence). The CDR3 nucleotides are TGTGCCAGCAGCTTAACTGGGAGGGTGAACACTGAAGCTTTCTTT. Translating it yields CASSLTGRVNTEAFF.

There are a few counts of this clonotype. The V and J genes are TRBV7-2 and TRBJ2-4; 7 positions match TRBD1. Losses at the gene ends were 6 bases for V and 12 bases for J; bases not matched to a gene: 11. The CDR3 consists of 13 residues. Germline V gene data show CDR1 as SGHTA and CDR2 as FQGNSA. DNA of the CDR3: TGTGCCAGCAGAACGACAGGGTTCGACACTCAGTACTTC. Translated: CASRTTGFDTQYF.

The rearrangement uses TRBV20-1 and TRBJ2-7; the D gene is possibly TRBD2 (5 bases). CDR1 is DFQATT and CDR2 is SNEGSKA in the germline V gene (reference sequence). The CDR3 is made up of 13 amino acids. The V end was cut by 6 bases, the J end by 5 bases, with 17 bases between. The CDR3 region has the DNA TGCAGTGCCGACGGGGAACAGTACCACGAGCAGTACTTC. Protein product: CSADGEQYHEQYF.

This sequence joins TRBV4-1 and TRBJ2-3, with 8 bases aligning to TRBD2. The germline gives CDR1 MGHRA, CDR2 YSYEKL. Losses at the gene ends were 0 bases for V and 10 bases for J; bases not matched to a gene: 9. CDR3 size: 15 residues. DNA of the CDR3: TGCGCCAGCAGCCAAGATCGGGGGGGAGCTCAGCCGCAGTATTTT. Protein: CASSQDRGGAQPQYF.

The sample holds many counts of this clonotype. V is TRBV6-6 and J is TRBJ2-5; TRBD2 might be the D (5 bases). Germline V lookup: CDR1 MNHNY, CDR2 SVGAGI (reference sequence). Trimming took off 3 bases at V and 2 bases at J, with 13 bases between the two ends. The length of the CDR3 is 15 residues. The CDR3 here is CASSYGAENQETQYF. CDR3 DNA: TGTGCCAGCAGTTATGGAGCGGAGAATCAAGAGACCCAGTACTTC.

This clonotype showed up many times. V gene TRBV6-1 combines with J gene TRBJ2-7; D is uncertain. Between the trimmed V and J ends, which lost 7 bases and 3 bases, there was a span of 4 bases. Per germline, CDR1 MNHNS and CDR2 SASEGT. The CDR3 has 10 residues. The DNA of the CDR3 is TGTGCCAGCAAAGACTACGAGCAGTACTTC. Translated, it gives CASKDYEQYF.

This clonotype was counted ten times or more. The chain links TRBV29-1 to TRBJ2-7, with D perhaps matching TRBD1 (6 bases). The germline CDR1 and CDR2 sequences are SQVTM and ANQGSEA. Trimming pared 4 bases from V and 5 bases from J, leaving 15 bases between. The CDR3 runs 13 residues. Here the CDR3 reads CSVVPKGHDEQYF. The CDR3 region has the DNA TGCAGCGTTGTCCCCAAGGGACACGACGAGCAGTACTTC.

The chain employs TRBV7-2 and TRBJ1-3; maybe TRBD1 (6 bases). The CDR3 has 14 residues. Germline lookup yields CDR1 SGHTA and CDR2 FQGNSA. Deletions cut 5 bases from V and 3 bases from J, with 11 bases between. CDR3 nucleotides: TGTGCCAGCAGCCCCCCAGGGGTTGGAAACACCATATATTTT. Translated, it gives CASSPPGVGNTIYF.

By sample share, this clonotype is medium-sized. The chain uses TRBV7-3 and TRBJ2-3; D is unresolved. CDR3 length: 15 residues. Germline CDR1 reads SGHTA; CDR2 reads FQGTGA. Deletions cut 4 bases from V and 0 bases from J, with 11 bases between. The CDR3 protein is CASSSDSTSTDTQYF. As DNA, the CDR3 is TGTGCCAGCAGCTCTGACTCCACTAGCACAGATACGCAGTATTTT. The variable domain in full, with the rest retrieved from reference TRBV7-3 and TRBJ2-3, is GAGVSQTPSNKVTEKGKYVELRCDPISGHTALYWYRQSLGQGPEFLIYFQGTGAADDSGLPNDRFFAVRPEGSVSTLKIQRTERGDSAVYLCASSSDSTSTDTQYFGPGTRLTVL.

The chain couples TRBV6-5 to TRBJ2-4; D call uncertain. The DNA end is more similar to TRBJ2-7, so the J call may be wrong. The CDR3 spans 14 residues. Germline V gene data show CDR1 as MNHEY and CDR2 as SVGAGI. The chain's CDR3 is CASSYFAGSYEQYF. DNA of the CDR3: TGTGCCAGCAGTTACTTTGCAGGATCCTACGAGCAGTACTTC.

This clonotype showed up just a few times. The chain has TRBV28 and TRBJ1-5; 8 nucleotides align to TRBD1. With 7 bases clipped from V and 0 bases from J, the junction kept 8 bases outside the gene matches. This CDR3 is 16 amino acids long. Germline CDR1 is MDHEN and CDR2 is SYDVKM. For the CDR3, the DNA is TGTGCCAGCATCCAAACAGGGGGTAATAGCAATCAGCCCCAGCATTTT. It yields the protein CASIQTGGNSNQPQHF.

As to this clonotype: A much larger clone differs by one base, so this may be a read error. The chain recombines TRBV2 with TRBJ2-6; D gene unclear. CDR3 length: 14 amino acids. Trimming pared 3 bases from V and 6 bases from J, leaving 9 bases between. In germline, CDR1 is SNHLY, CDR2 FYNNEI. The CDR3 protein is CASSDIAEANVLTF. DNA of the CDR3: TGTGCCAGCAGTGACATAGCTGAGGCCAACGTCCTGACTTTC.